These 2 T cell receptor beta chains originate from one sample sequenced in a study of radiotherapy plus CTLA-4 blockade in lung cancer. The table came from immunoSEQ multiplex PCR; TCRdb's copy has only in-frame clones and leaves some out. The sample carries under 70,000 clones, about 80% recorded once. The source was peripheral blood, collected from a patient treated with radiotherapy plus ipilimumab. Receptor source: a human donor with non-small cell lung cancer who had a complete response to radiotherapy plus ipilimumab.

CDR3 coding DNA: TGTGCCTGGAGGGGGACAGGGGGCGCTTCTGGGGCCAACGTCCTGACTTTC. Translating it yields CAWRGTGGASGANVLTF. This rearrangement joins TRBV30 to TRBJ2-6; 12 nucleotides line up with TRBD1. The CDR3 contains 17 residues. Trimming cost V 3 bases and J 1 base; bases outside gene matches: 4. CDR1 is GTSNPN and CDR2 is SVGIG in the germline V gene (reference sequence).

V usage is TRBV19 and J usage is TRBJ1-4; 7 bases line up with TRBD1. The ends lost 5 bases at V and 8 bases at J; junction bases unmatched: 8. CDR1 is LNHDA and CDR2 is SQIVND in the germline V gene (reference sequence). The CDR3 consists of 14 residues. The CDR3 reads CASSGGTVGEKLFF. The CDR3 DNA reads TGTGCCAGTAGTGGGGGGACAGTAGGGGAAAAACTGTTTTTT.